This TCR beta chain was recorded in a study of identical twins. Germline V lookup: CDR1 SGHRS, CDR2 YFSETQ. The V and J ends lost 0 bases and 4 bases respectively, with 8 bases between them. The CDR3 sequence is 14 residues long. This clonotype was seen a handful of times. TCRdb used MiXCR to reprocess the 5' RACE reads, holding one entry per CDR3 protein. This repertoire shows a few hundred thousand distinct CDR3 sequences, 15% found once; its top ten account for about 0.47%. The same specimen was also included in a second study, on yellow fever vaccine responses in identical twins.

The source of this sequence is a woman between 18 and 30 years old in good health. The genes are TRBV5-1 and TRBJ2-1; D not certain. The sample consisted of CD4+ T cells sorted from blood. CDR3 in amino acids: CASSLDHLYNEQFF. For the CDR3, the DNA is TGCGCCAGCAGCTTGGACCACCTTTACAATGAGCAGTTCTTC.